This TCR beta chain stems from a study of control samples from healthy donors and cancer patients. CDR1 is GTSNPN and CDR2 is SVGIG in the germline V gene (reference sequence). Trimming took off 2 bases at V and 6 bases at J, with 16 bases between the two ends. The CDR3 has 14 amino acids. Generated by immunoSEQ multiplex PCR, the TCRdb table keeps only in-frame clones and is missing some. This sample carries 100,000 to 150,000 clones, more than 75% of them seen once, and the ten largest clones take 1.5% to 2%. Sequenced sample: blood. The V call is TRBV30, the J call TRBJ1-1; a weak D match, TRBD1 (5 bases). This receptor was obtained from a man aged 18 to 30 in good health. CDR3 in amino acids: CAWSPRVGTPEAFF. The DNA for the CDR3 is TGTGCCTGGAGTCCGAGAGTAGGGACCCCTGAAGCTTTCTTT.